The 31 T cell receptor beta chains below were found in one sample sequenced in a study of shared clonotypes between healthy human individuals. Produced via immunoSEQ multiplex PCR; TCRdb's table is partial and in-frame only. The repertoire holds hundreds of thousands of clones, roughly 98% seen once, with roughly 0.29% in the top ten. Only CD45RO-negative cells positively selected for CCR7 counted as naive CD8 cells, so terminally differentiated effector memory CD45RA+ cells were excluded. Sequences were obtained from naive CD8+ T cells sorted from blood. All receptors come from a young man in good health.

The CDR3 loop is CASSLDRVGYQPQHF. Here the CDR3 DNA reads TGTGCCAGCAGCCTGGACAGGGTAGGGTATCAGCCCCAGCATTTT. The V and J genes are TRBV28 and TRBJ1-5; 8 bases fit TRBD1. The CDR3 runs 15 residues. Unmatched junction bases numbered 9, after V lost 6 bases and J lost 5 bases. In germline, CDR1 is MDHEN, CDR2 SYDVKM.

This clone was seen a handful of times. The CDR3 spells CASSGQYKAFGNTIYF. CDR3 bases: TGTGCCAGCAGCGGCCAATACAAGGCCTTCGGAAACACCATATATTTT. The chain combines TRBV7-9 with TRBJ1-3; no clear D gene. V lost 5 bases and J lost 4, with 18 bases in between. This CDR3 contains 16 residues. Germline V lookup: CDR1 SEHNR, CDR2 FQNEAQ (reference sequence).

The CDR3 coding sequence is TGTGCCAGCAGTTTATCGGGGGATTGGAACTATGGCTACACCTTC. This translates into CASSLSGDWNYGYTF. The V and J genes are TRBV27 and TRBJ1-2; the D gene is possibly TRBD1 (5 bases). This CDR3 spans 15 amino acids. CDR1 is MNHEY and CDR2 is SMNVEV in the germline V gene (reference sequence). V was cut by 0 bases and J by 2 bases, with 10 bases left in between.

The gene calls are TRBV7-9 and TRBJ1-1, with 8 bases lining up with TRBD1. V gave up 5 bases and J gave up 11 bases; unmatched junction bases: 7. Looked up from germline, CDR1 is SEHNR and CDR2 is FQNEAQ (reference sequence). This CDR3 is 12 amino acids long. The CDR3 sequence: CASSGQGAAAFF. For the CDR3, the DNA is TGTGCCAGCAGCGGTCAGGGGGCGGCTGCTTTCTTT.

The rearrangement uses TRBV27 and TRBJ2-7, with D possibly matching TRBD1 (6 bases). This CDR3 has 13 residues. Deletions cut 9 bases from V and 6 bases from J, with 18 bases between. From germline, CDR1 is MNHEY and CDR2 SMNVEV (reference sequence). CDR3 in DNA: TGTGCCAGTCACACCGGGACACTCGGCGAGCAGTACTTC. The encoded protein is CASHTGTLGEQYF.

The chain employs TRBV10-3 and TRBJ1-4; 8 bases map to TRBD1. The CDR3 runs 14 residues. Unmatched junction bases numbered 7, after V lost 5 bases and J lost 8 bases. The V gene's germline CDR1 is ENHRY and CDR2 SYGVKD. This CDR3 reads CAISPETGVEKLFF. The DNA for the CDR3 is TGTGCCATCAGTCCTGAGACAGGGGTGGAAAAACTGTTTTTT.

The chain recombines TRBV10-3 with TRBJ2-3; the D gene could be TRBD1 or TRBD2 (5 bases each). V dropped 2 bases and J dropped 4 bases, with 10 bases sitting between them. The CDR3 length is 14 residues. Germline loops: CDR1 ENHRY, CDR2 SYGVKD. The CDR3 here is CAISEPPGPDTQYF. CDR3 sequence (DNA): TGTGCCATCAGTGAGCCCCCGGGGCCAGATACGCAGTATTTT.

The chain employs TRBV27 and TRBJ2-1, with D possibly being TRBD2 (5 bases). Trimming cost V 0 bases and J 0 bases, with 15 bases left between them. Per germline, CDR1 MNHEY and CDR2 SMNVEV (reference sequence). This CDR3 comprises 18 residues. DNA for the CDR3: TGTGCCAGCAGTTTATCGAGGACTTCCTGGAGCTCCTACAATGAGCAGTTCTTC. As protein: CASSLSRTSWSSYNEQFF.

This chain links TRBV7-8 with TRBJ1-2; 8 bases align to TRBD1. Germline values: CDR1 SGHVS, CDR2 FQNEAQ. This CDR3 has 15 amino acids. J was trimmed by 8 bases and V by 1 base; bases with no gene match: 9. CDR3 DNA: TGTGCCAGCAGCTTAGGCGACAGGGGCCCGAAGGGCTACACCTTC. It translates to CASSLGDRGPKGYTF. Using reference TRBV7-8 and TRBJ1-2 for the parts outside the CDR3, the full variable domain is GAGVSQSPRYKVAKRGQDVALRCDPISGHVSLFWYQQALGQGPEFLTYFQNEAQLDKSGLPSDRFFAERPEGSVSTLKIQRTQQEDSAVYLCASSLGDRGPKGYTFGSGTRLTVV.

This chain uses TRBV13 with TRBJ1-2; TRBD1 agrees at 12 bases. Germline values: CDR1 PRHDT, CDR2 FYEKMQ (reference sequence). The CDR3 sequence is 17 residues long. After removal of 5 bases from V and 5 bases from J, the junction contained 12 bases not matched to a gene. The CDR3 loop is CASSPRGPGQGAYGYTF. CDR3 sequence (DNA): TGTGCCAGCAGCCCCCGGGGTCCGGGACAGGGGGCTTATGGCTACACCTTC.

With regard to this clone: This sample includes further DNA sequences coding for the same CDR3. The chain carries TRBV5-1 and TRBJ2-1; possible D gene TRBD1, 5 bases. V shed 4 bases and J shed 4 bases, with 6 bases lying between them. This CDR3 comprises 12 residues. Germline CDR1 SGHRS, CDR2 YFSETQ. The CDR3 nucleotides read TGCGCCAGCAGCCAGGGTTACAATGAGCAGTTCTTC. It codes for CASSQGYNEQFF.

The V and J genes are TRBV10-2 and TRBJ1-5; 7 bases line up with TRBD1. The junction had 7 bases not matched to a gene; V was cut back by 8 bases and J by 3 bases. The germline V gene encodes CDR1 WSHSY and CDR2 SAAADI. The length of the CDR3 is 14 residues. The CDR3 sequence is CASGATGNNQPQHF. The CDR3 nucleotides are TGCGCCAGCGGGGCGACAGGGAACAATCAGCCCCAGCATTTT.

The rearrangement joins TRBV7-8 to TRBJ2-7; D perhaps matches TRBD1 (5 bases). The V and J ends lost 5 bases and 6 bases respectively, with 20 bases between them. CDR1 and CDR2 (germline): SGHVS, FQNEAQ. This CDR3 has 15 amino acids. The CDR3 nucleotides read TGTGCCAGCAGCCCAGGTACAGGTAGTGCTATCGAGCAGTACTTC. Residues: CASSPGTGSAIEQYF.

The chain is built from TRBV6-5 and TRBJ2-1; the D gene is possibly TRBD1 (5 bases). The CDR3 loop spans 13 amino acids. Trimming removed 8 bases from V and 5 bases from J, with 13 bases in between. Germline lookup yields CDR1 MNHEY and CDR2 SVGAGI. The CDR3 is CASGASSNNEQFF. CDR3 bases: TGTGCCAGCGGGGCGTCCAGCAACAATGAGCAGTTCTTC.

The CDR3 here is CSVEGWGTSGTNEQFF. The DNA for the CDR3 is TGCAGCGTTGAAGGATGGGGGACTAGCGGTACTAATGAGCAGTTCTTC. V and J are TRBV29-1 and TRBJ2-1; TRBD2 agrees at 11 bases. CDR3 size: 16 residues. Trimming took 1 base from V and 7 from J; bases not matched to a gene: 9. The germline gives CDR1 SQVTM, CDR2 ANQGSEA.

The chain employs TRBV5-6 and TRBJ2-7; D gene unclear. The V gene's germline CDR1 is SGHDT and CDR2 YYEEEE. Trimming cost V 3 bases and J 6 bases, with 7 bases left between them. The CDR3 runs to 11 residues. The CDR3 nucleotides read TGTGCCAGCAGCTCCGCCCGCGAGCAGTACTTC. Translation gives CASSSAREQYF.

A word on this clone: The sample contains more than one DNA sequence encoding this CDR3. The DNA of the CDR3 is TGTGCCAGTAGTCCAGGGGGATCCTACGAGCAGTACTTC. Translation gives CASSPGGSYEQYF. This chain connects TRBV19 to TRBJ2-7, with 7 bases fitting TRBD1. The germline gives CDR1 LNHDA, CDR2 SQIVND (reference sequence). This CDR3 has 13 residues. V lost 5 bases and J lost 1; bases outside the gene matches: 2.

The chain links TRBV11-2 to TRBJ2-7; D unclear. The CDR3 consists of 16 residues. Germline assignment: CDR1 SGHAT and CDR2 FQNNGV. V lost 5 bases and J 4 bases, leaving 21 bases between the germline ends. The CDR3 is CASSPPTDGPLYEQYF. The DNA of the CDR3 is TGTGCCAGCAGCCCCCCCACTGACGGTCCCCTGTACGAGCAGTACTTC.

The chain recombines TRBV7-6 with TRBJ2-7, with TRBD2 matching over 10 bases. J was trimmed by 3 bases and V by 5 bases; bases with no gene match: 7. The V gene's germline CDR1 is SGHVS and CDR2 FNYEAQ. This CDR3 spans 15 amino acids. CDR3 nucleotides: TGTGCCAGCAGCCCTCTAGCGGGAGTTAGCTACGAGCAGTACTTC. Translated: CASSPLAGVSYEQYF.

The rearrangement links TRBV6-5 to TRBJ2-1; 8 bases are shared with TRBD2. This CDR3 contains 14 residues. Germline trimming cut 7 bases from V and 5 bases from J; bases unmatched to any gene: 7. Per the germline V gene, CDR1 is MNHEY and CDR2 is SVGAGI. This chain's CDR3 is CASNPGGFHNEQFF. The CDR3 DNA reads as TGTGCCAGCAACCCGGGGGGGTTTCACAATGAGCAGTTCTTC.

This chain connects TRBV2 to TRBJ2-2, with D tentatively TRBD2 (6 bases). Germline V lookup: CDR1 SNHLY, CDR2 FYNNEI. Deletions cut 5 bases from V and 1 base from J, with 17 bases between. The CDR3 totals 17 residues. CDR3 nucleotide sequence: TGTGCCAGCAGTCTGACTAGTCCCACCATGAACACCGGGGAGCTGTTTTTT. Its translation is CASSLTSPTMNTGELFF.

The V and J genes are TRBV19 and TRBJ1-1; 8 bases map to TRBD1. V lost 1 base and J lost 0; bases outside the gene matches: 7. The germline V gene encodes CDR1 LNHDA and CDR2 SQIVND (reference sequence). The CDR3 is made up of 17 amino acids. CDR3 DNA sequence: TGTGCCAGTAGTATAGTTGTGGACAGGGACTTGAACACTGAAGCTTTCTTT. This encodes CASSIVVDRDLNTEAFF.

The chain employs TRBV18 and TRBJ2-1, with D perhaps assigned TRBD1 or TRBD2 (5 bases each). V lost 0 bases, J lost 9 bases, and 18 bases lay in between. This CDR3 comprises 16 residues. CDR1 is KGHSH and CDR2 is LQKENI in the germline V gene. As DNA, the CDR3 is TGTGCCAGCTCACCACCCCTCTTGGCAGGGAGTAGTGAGCAGTTCTTC. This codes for CASSPPLLAGSSEQFF. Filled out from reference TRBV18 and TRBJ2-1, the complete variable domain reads NAGVMQNPRHLVRRRGQEARLRCSPMKGHSHVYWYRQLPEEGLKFMVYLQKENIIDESGMPKERFSAEFPKEGPSILRIQQVVRGDSAAYFCASSPPLLAGSSEQFFGPGTRLTVL.

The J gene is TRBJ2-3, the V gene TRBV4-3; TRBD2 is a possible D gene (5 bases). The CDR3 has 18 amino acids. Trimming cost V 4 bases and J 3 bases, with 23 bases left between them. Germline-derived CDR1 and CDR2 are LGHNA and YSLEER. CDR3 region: CASSLHFSLGSTTDTQYF. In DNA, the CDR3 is TGCGCCAGCAGCCTGCATTTTTCGTTAGGGAGTACGACAGATACGCAGTATTTT.

In nucleotides, the CDR3 is TGTGCCAGCAGTTACTCGATGGCTAGCGGGAGGGTCGAGCAGTACTTC. Translating it yields CASSYSMASGRVEQYF. V and J are TRBV6-5 and TRBJ2-7; 12 bases are a match to TRBD2. This CDR3 region has 16 residues. Germline V lookup: CDR1 MNHEY, CDR2 SVGAGI. V shed 0 bases and J 6 bases; nucleotides not matched to a gene: 6.

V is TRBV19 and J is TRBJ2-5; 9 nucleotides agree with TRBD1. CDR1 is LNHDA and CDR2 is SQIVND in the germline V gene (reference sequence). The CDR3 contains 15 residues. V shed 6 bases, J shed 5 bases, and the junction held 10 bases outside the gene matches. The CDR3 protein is CASRLSGQGRETQYF. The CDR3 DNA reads TGTGCCAGTAGACTGTCGGGACAGGGACGGGAGACCCAGTACTTC.

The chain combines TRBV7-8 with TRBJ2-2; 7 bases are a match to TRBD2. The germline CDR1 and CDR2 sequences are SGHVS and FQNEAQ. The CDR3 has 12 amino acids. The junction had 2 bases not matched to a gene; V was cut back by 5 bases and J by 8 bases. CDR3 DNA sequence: TGTGCCAGCAGCGGCGGGGGTGGGGAGCTGTTTTTT. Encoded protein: CASSGGGGELFF.

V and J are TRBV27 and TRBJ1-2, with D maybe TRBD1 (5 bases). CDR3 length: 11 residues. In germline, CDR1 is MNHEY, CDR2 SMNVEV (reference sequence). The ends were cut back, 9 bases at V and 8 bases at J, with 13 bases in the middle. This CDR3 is CASTGGDGYTF. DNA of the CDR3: TGTGCCAGTACCGGGGGGGACGGCTACACCTTC.

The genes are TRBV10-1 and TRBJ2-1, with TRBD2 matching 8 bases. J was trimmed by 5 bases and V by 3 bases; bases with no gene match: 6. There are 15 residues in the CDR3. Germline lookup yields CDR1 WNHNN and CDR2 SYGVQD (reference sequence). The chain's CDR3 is CASSDVAGGDNEQFF. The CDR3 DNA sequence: TGCGCCAGCAGTGATGTGGCGGGAGGTGACAATGAGCAGTTCTTC.

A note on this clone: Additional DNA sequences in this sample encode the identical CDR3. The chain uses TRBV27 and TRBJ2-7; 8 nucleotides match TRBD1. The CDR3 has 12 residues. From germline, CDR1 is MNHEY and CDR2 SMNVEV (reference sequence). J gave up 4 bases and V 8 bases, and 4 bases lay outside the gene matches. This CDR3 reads CASGRQGYEQYF. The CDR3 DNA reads TGTGCCAGCGGGCGACAGGGGTACGAGCAGTACTTC.

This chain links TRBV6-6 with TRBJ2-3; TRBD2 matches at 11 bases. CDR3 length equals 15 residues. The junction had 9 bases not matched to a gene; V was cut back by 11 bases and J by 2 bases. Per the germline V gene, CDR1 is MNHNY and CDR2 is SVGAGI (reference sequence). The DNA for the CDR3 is TGTGCCGCTACAGGGACTAGCGGTCCCACAGATACGCAGTATTTT. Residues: CAATGTSGPTDTQYF.